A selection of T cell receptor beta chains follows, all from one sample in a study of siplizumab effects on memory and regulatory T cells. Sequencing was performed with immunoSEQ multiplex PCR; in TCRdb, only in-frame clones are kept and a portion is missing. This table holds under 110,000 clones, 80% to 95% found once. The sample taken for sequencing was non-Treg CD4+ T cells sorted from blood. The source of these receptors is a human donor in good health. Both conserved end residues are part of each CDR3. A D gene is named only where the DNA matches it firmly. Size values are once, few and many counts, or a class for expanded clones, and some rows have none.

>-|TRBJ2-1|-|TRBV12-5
TGTGCTAGTGGTTTGGTAACCAGGACAGCGTTAAACAATGAGCAGTTCTTC
CASGLVTRTALNNEQFF
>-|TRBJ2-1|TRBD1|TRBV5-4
TGTGCCAGCAGCTTAACAGGGGTGAATGAGCAGTTCTTC
CASSLTGVNEQFF
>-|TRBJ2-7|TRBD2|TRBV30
TGTGCCTGGACAGGACTAGCGGGAGACGAGCAGTACTTC
CAWTGLAGDEQYF
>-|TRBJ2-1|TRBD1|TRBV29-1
TGCAGCGTTGGACAGGGCGTAGGCAATGAGCAGTTCTTC
CSVGQGVGNEQFF
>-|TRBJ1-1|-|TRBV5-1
TGCGCCAGCAGCCGGGGGCTGACTGAAGCTTTCTTT
CASSRGLTEAFF
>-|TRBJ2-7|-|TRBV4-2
TGTGCCAGCAGCCAAGATGTAGGCTCCTGGGAGCAGTACTTC
CASSQDVGSWEQYF
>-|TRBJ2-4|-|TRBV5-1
TGCGCCAGCAGCTTTAACAGTGGGTACATTCAGTACTTC
CASSFNSGYIQYF
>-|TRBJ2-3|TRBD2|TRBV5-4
TGTGCCAGCAGCTCCGGGACTAGCGGAGATACGCAGTATTTT
CASSSGTSGDTQYF
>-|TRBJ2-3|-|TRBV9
TGTGCCAGCAGCACCCTAGGGGGGGTGACGCAGTATTTT
CASSTLGGVTQYF
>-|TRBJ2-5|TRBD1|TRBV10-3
TGTGCCATCAGAGCAACAGGGGGAGTAGAGACCCAGTACTTC
CAIRATGGVETQYF
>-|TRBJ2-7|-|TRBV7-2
TGTGCCAGCAGCTTAGTGAGGATGACGGGGTGGTACGAGCAGTACTTC
CASSLVRMTGWYEQYF
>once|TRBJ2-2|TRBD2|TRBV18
TGTGCCAGCTCAATAGGGACTAGCGGAGCCACCGGGGAGCTGTTTTTT
CASSIGTSGATGELFF
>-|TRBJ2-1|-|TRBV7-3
TGTGCCAGCAGCTTAACTGCGGACCTCACCTACAATGAGCAGTTCTTC
CASSLTADLTYNEQFF
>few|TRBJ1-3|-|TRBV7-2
TGTGCCAGCAGCTTAGGACAGGTTGGCACTGGAAACACCATATATTTT
CASSLGQVGTGNTIYF
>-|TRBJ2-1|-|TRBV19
TGTGCCAGTAGTACCCGACTAGAGCAGTTCTTC
CASSTRLEQFF
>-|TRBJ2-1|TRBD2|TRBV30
TGTGCCGGCACTGTAGGGACTAACGCTTATTTGACTGAGCAGTTCTTC
CAGTVGTNAYLTEQFF
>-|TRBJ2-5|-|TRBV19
TGTGCCAGTTCTAGGCAAGAGACCCAGTACTTC
CASSRQETQYF
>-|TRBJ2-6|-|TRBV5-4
TGTGCCAGCAGCTTCGCTGGGGCCAACGTCCTGACTTTC
CASSFAGANVLTF
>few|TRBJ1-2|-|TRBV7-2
TGTGCCAGCAGCTCGGACGGCCGGAGGGGCTACACCTTC
CASSSDGRRGYTF
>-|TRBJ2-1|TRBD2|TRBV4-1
TGCGCCAGCAGCCAAATACTAGCGGAGACTTACAATGAGCAGTTCTTC
CASSQILAETYNEQFF
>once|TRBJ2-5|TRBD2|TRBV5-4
TGTGCCAGCAGCTTCCCTAGCGGGAGGGGCCAAGAGACCCAGTACTTC
CASSFPSGRGQETQYF
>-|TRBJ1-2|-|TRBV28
TGTGCCAGCACGTTCTACAAGGGACATAACTATGGCTACACCTTC
CASTFYKGHNYGYTF
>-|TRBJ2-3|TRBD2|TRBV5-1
TGCGCCAGCAGCCCAGGGACTAGCAGAACAGATACGCAGTATTTT
CASSPGTSRTDTQYF
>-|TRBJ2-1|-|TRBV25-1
TGTGCCAGCAGTTCTAGGGGGTTCTACAATGAGCAGTTCTTC
CASSSRGFYNEQFF
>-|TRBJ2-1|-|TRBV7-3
TGTGCCAGCAGCTTAGCGTCCTACAATGAGCAGTTCTTC
CASSLASYNEQFF
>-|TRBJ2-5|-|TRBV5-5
TGTGCCAGCAGCACCTCGTTAATGCCGGAAGAGACCCAGTACTTC
CASSTSLMPEETQYF